These 3 T cell receptor beta chains were all obtained from the same sample, sequenced in a study of T-cell memory formation after mild COVID-19. TCRdb analysed the 5' RACE reads with MiXCR anew, one entry per CDR3 protein. The sample has about 210,000 distinct CDR3 sequences, more than 25% seen once. Sequencing input: PBMCs or a T cell subset sorted from them (not recorded which). All receptors derive from an adult woman who had mild COVID-19 (a few samples of this study predate the infection). Cell type and time point are not known.

The rearrangement joins TRBV9 to TRBJ1-2; 9 bases are a match to TRBD1. From germline, CDR1 is SGDLS and CDR2 YYNGEE. Trimming removed 4 bases from V and 5 bases from J; junction bases left unmatched: 9. This CDR3 contains 15 residues. The CDR3 spells CASSPQPGTGYGYTF. DNA of the CDR3: TGTGCCAGCAGCCCTCAGCCCGGGACAGGGTATGGCTACACCTTC.

The chain is built from TRBV5-1 and TRBJ2-5, with 7 bases lining up with TRBD1. The V segment lost 4 bases and the J segment 2 bases; nucleotides outside the gene matches: 8. CDR3 length: 15 amino acids. CDR1 is SGHRS, CDR2 YFSETQ, per germline. CDR3: CASSQTGYPQETQYF. The CDR3, as DNA: TGCGCCAGCAGCCAGACAGGGTACCCTCAAGAGACCCAGTACTTC.

The chain carries TRBV28 and TRBJ2-7; 7 bases map to TRBD2. CDR3 length: 14 residues. V shed 2 bases and J 4 bases; nucleotides not matched to a gene: 5. Germline CDR1 MDHEN, CDR2 SYDVKM. CDR3 in DNA: TGTGCCAGCAGTTTACTCTTCGGGGGGTACGAGCAGTACTTC. This codes for CASSLLFGGYEQYF.